The T cell receptor beta chain described here comes from a study of spatial heterogeneity in lung cancer. Every molecule of TCR cDNA had its own unique molecular identifier. TCRdb called the 5' RACE reads again in MiXCR, with one record for every CDR3 protein. The sample records about 92,000 distinct CDR3 sequences, 9.5% to 15% being singletons. Described time point: sample taken at primary tumor resection. Extraction of whole RNA from tumor, nontumor lung or frozen PBMC preceded unsorted sequencing. This clonotype was counted ten times or more. The V end was cut by 2 bases, the J end by 0 bases, with 11 bases between. The CDR3 is made up of 15 amino acids. Germline assignment: CDR1 DFQATT and CDR2 SNEGSKA (reference sequence).

The sample consisted of PBMCs, taken at surgery. V usage is TRBV20-1 and J usage is TRBJ2-4; D gene uncertain. The source of this sequence is a male donor with early-stage non-small cell lung cancer. The CDR3 sequence is CSARLWRLAKNIQYF. The CDR3 nucleotides are TGCAGTGCTAGACTCTGGCGGTTAGCCAAAAACATTCAGTACTTC.